These 21 T cell receptor beta chains were sequenced from one sample in a study of early T cells in non-severe SARS-CoV-2 infection. One entry per CDR3 protein results from TCRdb running MiXCR on the 5' RACE reads. The data show approximately 26,000 distinct CDR3 sequences, 4.2% seen once. The sample consisted of whole blood. These receptors all come from an adult who was a healthcare worker with PCR-confirmed SARS-CoV-2 infection or an uninfected control (not recorded which).

This clonotype showed up many times. The V gene is TRBV28, the J gene TRBJ2-3, with D possibly TRBD2 on 5 matching bases. The CDR3 consists of 13 residues. The V end was cut by 11 bases, the J end by 0 bases, with 12 bases between. The germline V gene encodes CDR1 MDHEN and CDR2 SYDVKM. CDR3 residues: CAEARDSTDTQYF. CDR3 in DNA: TGTGCCGAAGCACGGGATAGCACAGATACGCAGTATTTT.

This clonotype was found a few times. This rearrangement joins TRBV7-2 to TRBJ1-5; no reliable D call. Germline lookup yields CDR1 SGHTA and CDR2 FQGNSA. V lost 1 base and J lost 4, with 8 bases in between. The CDR3 has 14 residues. The CDR3 reads CASSLGRQNQPQHF. In DNA form, the CDR3 reads TGTGCCAGCAGCTTAGGAAGGCAAAATCAGCCCCAGCATTTT.

On this clonotype itself: A read error may be the cause here, since a much bigger clone is one base away. The gene calls are TRBV3-1 and TRBJ2-2; D is undetermined. Trimming cost V 0 bases and J 6 bases, with 8 bases left between them. Germline V gene data show CDR1 as LGHDT and CDR2 as YNNKEL (reference sequence). The CDR3 has 14 amino acids. CDR3 sequence: CASSQEINSGELFF. DNA of the CDR3: TGTGCCAGCAGCCAAGAAATAAACTCCGGGGAGCTGTTTTTT.

The V call is TRBV28, the J call TRBJ2-2; a weak D match, TRBD1 (6 bases). Germline V CDR1 and CDR2: MDHEN, SYDVKM. This CDR3 contains 13 residues. Trimming pared 4 bases from V and 4 bases from J, leaving 7 bases between. The CDR3 nucleotides read TGTGCCAGCAGTTCACAGGGCACCGGGGAGCTGTTTTTT. It codes for CASSSQGTGELFF.

This clonotype occurred many times. J is TRBJ2-7 and V is TRBV28; no clear D. CDR3 length: 12 residues. Looked up from germline, CDR1 is MDHEN and CDR2 is SYDVKM. Trimming removed 6 bases from V and 3 bases from J, with 9 bases in between. CDR3 DNA sequence: TGTGCCAGCAGCATACTTGGCTACGAGCAGTACTTC. It specifies CASSILGYEQYF.

This clonotype has at least ten counts. The rearrangement uses TRBV6-5 and TRBJ2-7; 8 nucleotides match TRBD1. The CDR3 sequence is 13 residues long. J lost 6 bases, V lost 8 bases, and 9 bases had no gene match. Germline V CDR1 and CDR2: MNHEY, SVGAGI. Here the CDR3 reads CASRRTGLGEQYF. CDR3 nucleotides: TGTGCCAGCCGCCGGACAGGGCTAGGCGAGCAGTACTTC.

At least ten counts were recorded for this clonotype. The chain combines TRBV2 with TRBJ2-3, with 8 nucleotides matching TRBD1. This CDR3 comprises 18 residues. V shed 3 bases, J shed 4 bases, and the junction held 15 bases outside the gene matches. Germline V gene lookup returns CDR1 SNHLY and CDR2 FYNNEI. The CDR3 coding sequence is TGTGCCAGCAGTGAGACAGGGGAAGGGGTCGATCGCCCAGATACGCAGTATTTT. Its translation: CASSETGEGVDRPDTQYF.

In this sample, this clonotype turned up many times. The chain links TRBV7-8 to TRBJ2-5, with TRBD1 identical over 11 bases. The CDR3 is made up of 16 amino acids. Trimming at V came to 7 bases and at J to 6 bases, leaving 13 bases not matched to a gene. Per the germline V gene, CDR1 is SGHVS and CDR2 is FQNEAQ. The CDR3, as DNA: TGTGCCAGCACCAGACCGGGACAGGGGGGTTCGAAGACCCAGTACTTC. Amino acid sequence: CASTRPGQGGSKTQYF.

This clonotype was observed at least ten times. The chain has TRBV7-9 and TRBJ1-4; weak D call: TRBD1 (5 bases). V lost 10 bases and J lost 3, with 12 bases in between. CDR1 is SEHNR and CDR2 is FQNEAQ in the germline V gene (reference sequence). The CDR3 has 13 amino acids. In DNA form, the CDR3 reads TGTGCCATCGCGAGGGGTTCTAATGAAAAACTGTTTTTT. Translating it yields CAIARGSNEKLFF.

This clonotype was recorded many times. The chain is built from TRBV7-6 and TRBJ2-7, with a tentative D call TRBD2 (6 bases). Trimming took off 5 bases at V and 3 bases at J, with 14 bases between the two ends. From germline, CDR1 is SGHVS and CDR2 FNYEAQ. This CDR3 is 14 amino acids long. The chain's CDR3 is CASSPGTSIYEQYF. The CDR3 nucleotides read TGTGCCAGCAGCCCCGGGACTTCAATCTACGAGCAGTACTTC.

The chain carries TRBV20-1 and TRBJ2-2; D ambiguous. The length of the CDR3 is 15 residues. Germline values: CDR1 DFQATT, CDR2 SNEGSKA (reference sequence). Trimming stripped 0 bases from V and 6 bases from J, with 14 bases between. CDR3 sequence (DNA): TGCAGTGCTAGAGACGTCGCCCGCCCCCCCGGGGAGCTGTTTTTT. Its translation is CSARDVARPPGELFF.

Many counts were recorded for this clonotype. The V gene is TRBV28, the J gene TRBJ2-1; possible D gene TRBD1, 5 bases. V dropped 1 base and J dropped 6 bases, with 16 bases sitting between them. In germline, CDR1 is MDHEN, CDR2 SYDVKM. CDR3 size: 16 residues. CDR3 protein: CASSLSRSRQSNEQFF. The CDR3, as DNA: TGTGCCAGCAGTTTATCCCGCAGCAGACAGTCCAATGAGCAGTTCTTC.

This clonotype was observed many times. The V and J genes are TRBV6-6 and TRBJ2-1; 7 bases are shared with TRBD2. Unmatched junction bases numbered 9, after V lost 7 bases and J lost 6 bases. Germline values: CDR1 MNHNY, CDR2 SVGAGI (reference sequence). The CDR3 has 14 residues. CDR3 coding DNA: TGTGCCAGCACGTGGCGGGAGTCCGCCAATGAGCAGTTCTTC. This gives the protein CASTWRESANEQFF.

This clonotype was seen at least ten times. The rearrangement joins TRBV6-1 to TRBJ2-7; D may correspond to TRBD1 or TRBD2 (5 bases each). Germline-derived CDR1 and CDR2 are MNHNS and SASEGT. This CDR3 contains 13 residues. Trimming removed 5 bases from V and 3 bases from J, with 11 bases in between. As DNA, the CDR3 is TGTGCCAGCAGTTCTCGGGACGGCTACGAGCAGTACTTC. This sequence encodes CASSSRDGYEQYF.

This clonotype has more than one count but fewer than ten. The gene calls are TRBV20-1 and TRBJ2-3; TRBD2 aligns across 10 bases. The CDR3 spans 14 residues. The J segment lost 10 bases and the V segment lost 6 bases, leaving 13 bases of the junction unmatched. CDR1 and CDR2 (germline): DFQATT, SNEGSKA (reference sequence). The CDR3 loop reads CSAPPGLAFQSQYF. In DNA form, the CDR3 reads TGCAGTGCGCCGCCGGGACTAGCGTTCCAATCGCAGTATTTT.

The chain recombines TRBV11-2 with TRBJ2-5; 7 bases align to TRBD2. V shed 1 base and J 0 bases; nucleotides not matched to a gene: 5. The V gene's germline CDR1 is SGHAT and CDR2 FQNNGV. The CDR3 is made up of 16 amino acids. The CDR3 DNA is TGTGCCAGCAGCTTAGGGCGGGGGAAGTACCAAGAGACCCAGTACTTC. Encoded protein: CASSLGRGKYQETQYF.

Ten or more counts support this clonotype. The chain employs TRBV2 and TRBJ2-3, with TRBD2 matching 9 bases. The junction had 4 bases not matched to a gene; V was cut back by 1 base and J by 2 bases. Germline CDR1 SNHLY, CDR2 FYNNEI. This CDR3 is 16 amino acids long. As DNA, the CDR3 is TGTGCCAGCAGTGAAGGCGGGGGGGCCCCCACAGATACGCAGTATTTT. Translating it yields CASSEGGGAPTDTQYF.

This clonotype has a count of ten or more. The chain has TRBV18 and TRBJ2-3, with TRBD1 matching over 10 bases. V was clipped by 7 bases and J by 0 bases; unmatched bases: 4. Germline values: CDR1 KGHSH, CDR2 LQKENI. CDR3 length equals 15 residues. The CDR3 DNA follows: TGTGCCAGCTTTCCGGGACAGGGGAGCACAGATACGCAGTATTTT. Its protein product is CASFPGQGSTDTQYF.

There are many counts of this clonotype. The rearrangement links TRBV6-1 to TRBJ1-1, with D hard to call. CDR1 and CDR2 (germline): MNHNS, SASEGT. The CDR3 loop spans 14 amino acids. V lost 3 bases, J lost 3 bases, and 11 bases lay in between. Here the CDR3 reads CASSDGPLYTEAFF. The CDR3 bases are TGTGCCAGCAGTGACGGTCCTCTGTACACTGAAGCTTTCTTT.

Many counts were recorded for this clonotype. The V gene is TRBV5-6, the J gene TRBJ1-4, with TRBD1 matching over 9 bases. Germline V gene sequence: CDR1 SGHDT, CDR2 YYEEEE. J lost 8 bases, V lost 4 bases, and 9 bases had no gene match. The CDR3 loop spans 15 amino acids. The CDR3 DNA is TGTGCCAGCAGCCCTAGCCCCGGGACAGGGGAAAAACTGTTTTTT. Translation: CASSPSPGTGEKLFF.

This clonotype has more than one count but fewer than ten. This rearrangement joins TRBV11-2 to TRBJ1-1; no firm D call. This CDR3 has 11 amino acids. CDR1 is SGHAT, CDR2 FQNNGV, per germline. The ends were cut back, 2 bases at V and 6 bases at J, with 4 bases in the middle. DNA for the CDR3: TGTGCCAGCAGCTTACGGGCTGAAGCTTTCTTT. Translating it yields CASSLRAEAFF.